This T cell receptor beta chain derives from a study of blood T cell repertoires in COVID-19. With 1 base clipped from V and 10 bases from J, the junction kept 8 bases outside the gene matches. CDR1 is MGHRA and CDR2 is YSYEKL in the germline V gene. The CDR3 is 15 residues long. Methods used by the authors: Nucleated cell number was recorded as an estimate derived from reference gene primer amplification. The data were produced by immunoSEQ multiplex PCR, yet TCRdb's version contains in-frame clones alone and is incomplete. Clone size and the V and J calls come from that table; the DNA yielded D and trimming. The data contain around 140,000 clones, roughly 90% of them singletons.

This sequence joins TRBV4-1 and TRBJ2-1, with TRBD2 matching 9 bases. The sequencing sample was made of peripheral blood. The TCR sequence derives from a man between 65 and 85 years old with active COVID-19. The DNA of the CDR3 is TGCGCCAGCAGCCAAGTCCCGTCAAGCGGGGGGGAGCAGTTCTTC. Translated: CASSQVPSSGGEQFF.